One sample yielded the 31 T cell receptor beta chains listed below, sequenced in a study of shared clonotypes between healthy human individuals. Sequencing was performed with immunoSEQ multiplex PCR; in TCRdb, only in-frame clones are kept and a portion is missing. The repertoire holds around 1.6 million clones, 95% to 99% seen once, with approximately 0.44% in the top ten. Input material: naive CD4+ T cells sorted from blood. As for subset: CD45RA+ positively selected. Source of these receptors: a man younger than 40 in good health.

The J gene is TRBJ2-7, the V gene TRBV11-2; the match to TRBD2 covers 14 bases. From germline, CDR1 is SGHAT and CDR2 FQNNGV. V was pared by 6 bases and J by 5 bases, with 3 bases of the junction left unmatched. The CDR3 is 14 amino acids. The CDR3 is CASRQTSGGDEQYF. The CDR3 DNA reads TGTGCCAGCAGGCAGACTAGCGGGGGGGACGAGCAGTACTTC. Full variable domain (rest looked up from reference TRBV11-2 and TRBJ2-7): EAGVAQSPRYKIIEKRQSVAFWCNPISGHATLYWYQQILGQGPKLLIQFQNNGVVDDSQLPKDRFSAERLKGVDSTLKIQPAKLEDSAVYLCASRQTSGGDEQYFGPGTRLTVT.

This CDR3 reads CASSGASEASYNEQFF. CDR3 bases: TGTGCCAGCAGCGGGGCTAGCGAAGCCTCCTACAATGAGCAGTTCTTC. The chain is built from TRBV5-4 and TRBJ2-1, with D possibly matching TRBD2 (6 bases). V lost 4 bases and J 0 bases, leaving 14 bases between the germline ends. The CDR3 consists of 16 residues. Germline V gives CDR1 SGHNT, CDR2 YYREEE (reference sequence).

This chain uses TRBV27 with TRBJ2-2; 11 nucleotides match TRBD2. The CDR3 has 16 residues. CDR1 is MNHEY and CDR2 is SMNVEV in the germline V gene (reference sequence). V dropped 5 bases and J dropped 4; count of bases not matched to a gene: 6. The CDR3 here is CASSPGLAGGTGELFF. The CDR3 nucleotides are TGTGCCAGCAGTCCGGGGCTAGCGGGAGGCACCGGGGAGCTGTTTTTT.

The CDR3 loop is CASSSPGGASGRSYNEQFF. CDR3 in DNA: TGTGCCAGCAGTTCGCCGGGGGGGGCTAGCGGGCGCTCCTACAATGAGCAGTTCTTC. The chain couples TRBV28 to TRBJ2-1, with TRBD2 identical over 8 bases. Trimming took 4 bases from V and 0 from J; bases not matched to a gene: 14. Per the germline V gene, CDR1 is MDHEN and CDR2 is SYDVKM. This CDR3 is 19 amino acids long.

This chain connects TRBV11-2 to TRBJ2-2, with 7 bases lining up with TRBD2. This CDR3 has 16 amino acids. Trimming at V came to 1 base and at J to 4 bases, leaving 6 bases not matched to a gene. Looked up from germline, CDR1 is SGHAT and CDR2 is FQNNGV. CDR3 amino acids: CASSLAGVAGTGELFF. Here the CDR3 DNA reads TGTGCCAGCAGCTTAGCCGGCGTAGCGGGCACCGGGGAGCTGTTTTTT.

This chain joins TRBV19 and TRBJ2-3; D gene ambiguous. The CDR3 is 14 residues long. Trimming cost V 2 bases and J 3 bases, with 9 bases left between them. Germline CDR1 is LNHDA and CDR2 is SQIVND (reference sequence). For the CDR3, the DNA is TGTGCCAGTAGTATATCGACTGGGACAGATACGCAGTATTTT. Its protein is CASSISTGTDTQYF.

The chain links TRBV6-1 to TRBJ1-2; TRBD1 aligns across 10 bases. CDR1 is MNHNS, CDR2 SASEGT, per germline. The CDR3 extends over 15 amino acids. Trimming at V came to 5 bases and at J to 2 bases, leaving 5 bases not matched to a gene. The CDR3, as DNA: TGTGCCAGCAGTAGGACAGGGGGAACAAACTATGGCTACACCTTC. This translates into CASSRTGGTNYGYTF.

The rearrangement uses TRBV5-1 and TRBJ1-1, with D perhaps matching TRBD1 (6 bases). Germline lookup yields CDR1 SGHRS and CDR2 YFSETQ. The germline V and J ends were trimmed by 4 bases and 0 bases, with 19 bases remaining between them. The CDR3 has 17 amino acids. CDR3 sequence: CASSPTLGGHMNTEAFF. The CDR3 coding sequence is TGCGCCAGCAGCCCAACCCTCGGGGGCCACATGAACACTGAAGCTTTCTTT.

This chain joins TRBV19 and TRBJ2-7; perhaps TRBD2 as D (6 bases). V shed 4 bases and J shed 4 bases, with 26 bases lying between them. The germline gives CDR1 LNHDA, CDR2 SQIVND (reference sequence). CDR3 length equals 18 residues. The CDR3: CASSNQATTGGSIYEQYF. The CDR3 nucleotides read TGTGCCAGTAGTAATCAGGCCACAACCGGGGGATCGATATACGAGCAGTACTTC.

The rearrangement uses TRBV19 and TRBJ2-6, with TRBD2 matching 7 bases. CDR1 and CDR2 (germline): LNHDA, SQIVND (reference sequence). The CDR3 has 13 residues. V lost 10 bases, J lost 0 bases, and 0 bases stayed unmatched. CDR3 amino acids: CATGGSGANVLTF. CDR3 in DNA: TGTGCCACGGGGGGCTCTGGGGCCAACGTCCTGACTTTC.

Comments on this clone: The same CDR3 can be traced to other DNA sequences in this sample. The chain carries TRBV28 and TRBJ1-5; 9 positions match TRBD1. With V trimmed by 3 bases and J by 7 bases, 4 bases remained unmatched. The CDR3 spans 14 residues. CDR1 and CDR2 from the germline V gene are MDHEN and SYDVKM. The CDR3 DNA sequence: TGTGCCAGCAGTTTTGGACAGGGGAGACAGCCCCAGCATTTT. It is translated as CASSFGQGRQPQHF.

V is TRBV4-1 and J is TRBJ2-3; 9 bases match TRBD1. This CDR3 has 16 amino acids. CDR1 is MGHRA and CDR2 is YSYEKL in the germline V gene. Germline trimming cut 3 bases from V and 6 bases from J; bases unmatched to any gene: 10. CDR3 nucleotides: TGCGCCAGCAGCCAGCAGGGTGGTGGACAGGGGGATACGCAGTATTTT. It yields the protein CASSQQGGGQGDTQYF.

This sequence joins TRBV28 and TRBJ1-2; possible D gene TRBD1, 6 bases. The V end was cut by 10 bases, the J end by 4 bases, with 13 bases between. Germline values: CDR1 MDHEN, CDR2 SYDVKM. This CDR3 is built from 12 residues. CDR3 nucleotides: TGTGCCATCGCCGGGGGCGGCTATGGCTACACCTTC. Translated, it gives CAIAGGGYGYTF.

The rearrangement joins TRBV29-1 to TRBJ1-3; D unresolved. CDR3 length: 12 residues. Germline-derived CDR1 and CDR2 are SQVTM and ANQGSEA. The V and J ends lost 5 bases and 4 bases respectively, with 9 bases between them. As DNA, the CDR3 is TGCAGCGTTAACAGCGCAGGAAACACCATATATTTT. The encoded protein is CSVNSAGNTIYF.

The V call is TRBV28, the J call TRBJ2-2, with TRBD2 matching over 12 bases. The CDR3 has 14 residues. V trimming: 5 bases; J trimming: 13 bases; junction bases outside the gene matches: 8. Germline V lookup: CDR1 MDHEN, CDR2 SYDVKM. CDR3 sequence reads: CASSGLAGTEALFF. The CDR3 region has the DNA TGTGCCAGCAGTGGACTAGCGGGAACCGAGGCGCTGTTTTTT.

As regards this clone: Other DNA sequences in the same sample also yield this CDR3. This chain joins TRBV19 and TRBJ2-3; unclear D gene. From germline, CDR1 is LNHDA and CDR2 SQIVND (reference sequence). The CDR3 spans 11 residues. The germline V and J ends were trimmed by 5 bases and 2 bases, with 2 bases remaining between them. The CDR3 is CASSFTDTQYF. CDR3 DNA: TGTGCCAGTAGTTTCACAGATACGCAGTATTTT.

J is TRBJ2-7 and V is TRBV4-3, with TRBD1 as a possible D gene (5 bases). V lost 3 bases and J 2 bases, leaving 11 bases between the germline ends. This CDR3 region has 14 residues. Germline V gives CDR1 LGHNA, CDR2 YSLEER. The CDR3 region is CASSQSTATYEQYF. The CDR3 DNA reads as TGCGCCAGCAGCCAGTCGACAGCCACCTACGAGCAGTACTTC.

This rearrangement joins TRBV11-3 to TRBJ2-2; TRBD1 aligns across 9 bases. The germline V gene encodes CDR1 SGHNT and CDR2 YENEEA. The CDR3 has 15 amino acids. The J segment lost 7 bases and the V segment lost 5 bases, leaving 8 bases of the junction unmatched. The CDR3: CASSAGQGPGGELFF. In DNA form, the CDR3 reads TGTGCCAGCAGCGCGGGACAGGGCCCAGGCGGGGAGCTGTTTTTT.

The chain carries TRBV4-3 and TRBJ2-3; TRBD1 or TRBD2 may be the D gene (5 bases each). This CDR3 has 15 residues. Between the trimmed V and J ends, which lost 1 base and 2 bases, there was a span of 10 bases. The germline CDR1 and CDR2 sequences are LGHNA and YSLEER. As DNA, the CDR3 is TGCGCCAGCAGCCAAGTTTTCGGGGCCACAGATACGCAGTATTTT. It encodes CASSQVFGATDTQYF.

The CDR3 coding sequence is TGTGCCAGCAGCTACGGGACAGGGGTAAGCGAGCAGTACTTC. This encodes CASSYGTGVSEQYF. The V gene is TRBV5-4, the J gene TRBJ2-7; 10 bases line up with TRBD1. V gave up 3 bases and J gave up 6 bases; unmatched junction bases: 6. CDR3 size: 14 residues. Germline-derived CDR1 and CDR2 are SGHNT and YYREEE (reference sequence).

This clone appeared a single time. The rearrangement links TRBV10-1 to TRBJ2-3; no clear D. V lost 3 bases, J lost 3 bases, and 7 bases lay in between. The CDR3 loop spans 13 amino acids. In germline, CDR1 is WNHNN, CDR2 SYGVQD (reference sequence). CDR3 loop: CASSDPQTDTQYF. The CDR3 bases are TGCGCCAGCAGTGACCCCCAAACAGATACGCAGTATTTT.

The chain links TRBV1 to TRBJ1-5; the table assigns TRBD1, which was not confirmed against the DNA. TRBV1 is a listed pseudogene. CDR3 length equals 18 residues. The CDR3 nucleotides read TGCACCAGCAGCCAAAATGGGACACAGGTAAAGTTTCATCAGCCCCAGCATTTT. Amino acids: CTSSQNGTQVKFHQPQHF.

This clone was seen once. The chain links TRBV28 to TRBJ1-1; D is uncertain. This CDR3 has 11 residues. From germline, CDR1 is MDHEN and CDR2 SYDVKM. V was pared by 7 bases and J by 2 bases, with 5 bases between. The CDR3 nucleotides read TGTGCCAGCACCCATAACACTGAAGCTTTCTTT. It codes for CASTHNTEAFF.

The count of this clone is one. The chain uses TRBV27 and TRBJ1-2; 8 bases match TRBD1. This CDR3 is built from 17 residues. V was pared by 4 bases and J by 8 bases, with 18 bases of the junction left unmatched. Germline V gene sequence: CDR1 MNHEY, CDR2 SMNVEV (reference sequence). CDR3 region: CASSSSRQGAGAGGYTF. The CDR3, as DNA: TGTGCCAGCAGTTCATCCCGCCAGGGGGCGGGGGCCGGAGGCTACACCTTC.

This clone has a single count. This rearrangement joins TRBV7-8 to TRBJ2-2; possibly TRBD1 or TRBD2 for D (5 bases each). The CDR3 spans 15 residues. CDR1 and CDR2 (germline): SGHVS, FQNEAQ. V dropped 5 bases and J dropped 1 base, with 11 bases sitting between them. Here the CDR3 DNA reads TGTGCCAGCAGCCCGGGGACCGTGAACACCGGGGAGCTGTTTTTT. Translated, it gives CASSPGTVNTGELFF. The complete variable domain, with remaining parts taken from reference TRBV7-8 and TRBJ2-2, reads GAGVSQSPRYKVAKRGQDVALRCDPISGHVSLFWYQQALGQGPEFLTYFQNEAQLDKSGLPSDRFFAERPEGSVSTLKIQRTQQEDSAVYLCASSPGTVNTGELFFGEGSRLTVL.

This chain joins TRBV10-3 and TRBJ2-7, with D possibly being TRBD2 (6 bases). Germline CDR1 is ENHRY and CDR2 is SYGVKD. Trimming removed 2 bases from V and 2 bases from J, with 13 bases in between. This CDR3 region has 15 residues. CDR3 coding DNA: TGTGCCATCAGTGAGCCGGGGGTTGATACCTACGAGCAGTACTTC. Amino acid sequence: CAISEPGVDTYEQYF.

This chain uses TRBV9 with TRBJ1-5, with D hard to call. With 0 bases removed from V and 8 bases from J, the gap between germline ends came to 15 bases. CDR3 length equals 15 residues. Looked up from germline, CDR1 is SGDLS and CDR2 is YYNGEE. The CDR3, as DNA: TGTGCCAGCAGCGTAGCAGGCAACCCGGGAGAGCCCCAGCATTTT. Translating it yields CASSVAGNPGEPQHF.

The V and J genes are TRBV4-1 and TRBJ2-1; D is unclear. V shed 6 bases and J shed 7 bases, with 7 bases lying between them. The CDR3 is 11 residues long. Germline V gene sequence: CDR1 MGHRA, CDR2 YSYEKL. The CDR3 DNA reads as TGCGCCAGCAGTACTTTGAATGAGCAGTTCTTC. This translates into CASSTLNEQFF.

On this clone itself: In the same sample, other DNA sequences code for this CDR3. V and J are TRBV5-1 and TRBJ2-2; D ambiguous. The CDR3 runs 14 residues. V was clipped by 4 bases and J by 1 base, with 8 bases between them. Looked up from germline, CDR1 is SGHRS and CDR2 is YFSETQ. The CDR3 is CASSPRQNTGELFF. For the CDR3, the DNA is TGCGCCAGCAGCCCGCGACAGAACACCGGGGAGCTGTTTTTT.

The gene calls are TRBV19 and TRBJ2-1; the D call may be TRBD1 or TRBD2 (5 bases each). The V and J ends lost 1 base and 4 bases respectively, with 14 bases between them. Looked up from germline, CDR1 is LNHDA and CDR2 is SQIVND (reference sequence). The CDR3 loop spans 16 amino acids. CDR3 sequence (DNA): TGTGCCAGTAGTATAGTTATCGGGGCCTCTTACAATGAGCAGTTCTTC. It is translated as CASSIVIGASYNEQFF.

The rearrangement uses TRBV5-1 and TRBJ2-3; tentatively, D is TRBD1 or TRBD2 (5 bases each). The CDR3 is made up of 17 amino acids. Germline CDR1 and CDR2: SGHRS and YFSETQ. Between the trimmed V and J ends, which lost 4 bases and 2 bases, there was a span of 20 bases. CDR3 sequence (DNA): TGCGCCAGCAGCGGCCAGGGAAATTTGAGGGCCACAGATACGCAGTATTTT. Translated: CASSGQGNLRATDTQYF.